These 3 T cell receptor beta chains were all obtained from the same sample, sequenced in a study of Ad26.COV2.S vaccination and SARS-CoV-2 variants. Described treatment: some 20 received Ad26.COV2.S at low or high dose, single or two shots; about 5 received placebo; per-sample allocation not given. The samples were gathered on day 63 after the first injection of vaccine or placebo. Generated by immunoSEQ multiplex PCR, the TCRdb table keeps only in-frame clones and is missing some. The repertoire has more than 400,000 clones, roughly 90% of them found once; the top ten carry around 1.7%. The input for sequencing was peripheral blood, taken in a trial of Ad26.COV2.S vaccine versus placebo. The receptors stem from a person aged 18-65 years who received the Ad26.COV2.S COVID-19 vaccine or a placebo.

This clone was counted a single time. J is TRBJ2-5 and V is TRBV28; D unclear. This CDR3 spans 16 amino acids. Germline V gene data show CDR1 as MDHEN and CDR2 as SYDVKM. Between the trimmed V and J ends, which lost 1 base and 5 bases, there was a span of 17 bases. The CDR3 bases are TGTGCCAGCAGTTTATCTGGGTCAGACCTAGGGGAGACCCAGTACTTC. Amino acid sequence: CASSLSGSDLGETQYF.

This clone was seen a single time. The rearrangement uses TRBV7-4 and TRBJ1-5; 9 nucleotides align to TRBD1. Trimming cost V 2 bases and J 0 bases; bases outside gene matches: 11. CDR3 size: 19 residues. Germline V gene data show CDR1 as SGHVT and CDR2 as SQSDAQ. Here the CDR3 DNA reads TGTGCCAGCAGCTTATCGGGACAGGGAAGGGAATATAGCAATCAGCCCCAGCATTTT. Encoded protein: CASSLSGQGREYSNQPQHF.

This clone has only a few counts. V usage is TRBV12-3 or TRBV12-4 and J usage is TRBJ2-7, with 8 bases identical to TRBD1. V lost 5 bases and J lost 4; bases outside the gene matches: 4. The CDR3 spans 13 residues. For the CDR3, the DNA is TGTGCCAGCAGTCCGACAGGGGATTACGAGCAGTACTTC. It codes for CASSPTGDYEQYF.